The T cell receptor (beta chain) under discussion was sequenced for a study of blood T cells in healthy people across ages. Next came a second PCR, run for roughly 6 to 11 cycles, which used a sample-barcoded 5' primer along with a J-beta primer mix. MiXCR, applied by TCRdb to the 5' RACE reads, yields one record per CDR3 protein. The sample lists almost 550,000 distinct CDR3 sequences, about 24% occurring once. Points from the study as a whole: Age brought a roughly linear fall in TCR beta diversity measured per million T cells. Leaving the PBMCs unsorted stopped any conclusive comparison of naive versus antigen-experienced cells. Observed TCR beta diversity showed a strong correlation with the percentage of naive T cells as measured by flow cytometry.

A remark on this clonotype: Its antigen is not known.

The data were also submitted as part of a second study, on T cells of mothers and their children. That study reports: The study obtained over 8.5 million TCR beta CDR3 reads per mother and 2.5 million to 3 million per child.

The clonotype was recovered from a boy between 10 and 17 years old in good health. Sequencing was done on a sample of blood.

CDR3 in DNA: TGTGCCAGCAGCGAACCTCGTGAGGGGGTGAGCTCCTACGAGCAGTACTTC. It encodes CASSEPREGVSSYEQYF. The chain joins TRBV7-9 to TRBJ2-7, with D maybe TRBD1 (6 bases). CDR1 is SEHNR, CDR2 FQNEAQ, per germline (reference sequence). The CDR3 extends over 17 amino acids. V lost 5 bases and J 0 bases, leaving 20 bases between the germline ends.